Each of the 17 T cell receptor beta chains below was sequenced from the same sample in a study of CD8 T cells in Susac syndrome. cDNA came from about 0.5 to 1 ug RNA primed by random hexamers. MiXCR was run by TCRdb on the immunoSEQ multiplex PCR reads, yielding one entry per CDR3 protein. The sample has about 190,000 distinct CDR3 sequences; 90% to 97% are singletons. The sequenced material came from CD4+ T cells from PBMCs. These receptors were taken from a human donor with Susac syndrome.

The rearrangement links TRBV6-1 to TRBJ2-7; TRBD1 is a possible D gene (6 bases). Germline V lookup: CDR1 MNHNS, CDR2 SASEGT. This CDR3 contains 16 residues. The V and J ends lost 0 bases and 3 bases respectively, with 15 bases between them. In DNA, the CDR3 is TGTGCCAGCAGTGAAGCCCTCACAGGGTCTGGCTACGAGCAGTACTTC. Translation: CASSEALTGSGYEQYF.

V and J are TRBV29-1 and TRBJ1-1; D gene uncertain. The length of the CDR3 is 11 residues. Germline V CDR1 and CDR2: SQVTM, ANQGSEA. Trimming stripped 4 bases from V and 7 bases from J, with 10 bases between. The CDR3 sequence is CSVASELEAFF. The CDR3 nucleotides are TGCAGCGTTGCGTCAGAACTTGAAGCTTTCTTT.

J is TRBJ2-7 and V is TRBV6-5; 9 bases are a match to TRBD2. The CDR3 is 14 residues long. Trimming at V came to 7 bases and at J to 3 bases, leaving 7 bases not matched to a gene. The germline V gene has CDR1 MNHEY and CDR2 SVGAGI. The CDR3 sequence: CASTLGRGGYEQYF. The CDR3, as DNA: TGTGCCAGCACCCTAGGGCGGGGGGGCTACGAGCAGTACTTC.

The chain employs TRBV20-1 and TRBJ1-1; 10 bases fit TRBD1. Germline assignment: CDR1 DFQATT and CDR2 SNEGSKA (reference sequence). The CDR3 runs to 13 residues. V lost 6 bases, J lost 1 base, and 2 bases stayed unmatched. The CDR3 DNA reads as TGCAGTGCGGGACAGGGGAGGAACACTGAAGCTTTCTTT. Protein: CSAGQGRNTEAFF.

The rearrangement joins TRBV20-1 to TRBJ2-5; D unresolved. The CDR3 sequence is 13 residues long. The germline V gene encodes CDR1 DFQATT and CDR2 SNEGSKA (reference sequence). Trimming pared 3 bases from V and 3 bases from J, leaving 11 bases between. The CDR3 DNA sequence: TGCAGTGCTAGGTCAGGCAGGAAAGAGACCCAGTACTTC. This translates into CSARSGRKETQYF.

This clonotype was observed once. In DNA, the CDR3 is TGCAGTGCCAGATCCGAAGAAGAGCAGTACTTC. Its protein product is CSARSEEEQYF. The chain has TRBV20-1 and TRBJ2-7; D gene uncertain. Trimming took off 6 bases at V and 7 bases at J, with 13 bases between the two ends. In germline, CDR1 is DFQATT, CDR2 SNEGSKA (reference sequence). CDR3 length equals 11 residues.

This clonotype has only a few counts. The chain links TRBV7-9 to TRBJ2-6, with no clear D. Trimming removed 1 base at V and 0 bases at J, with 4 bases between. The CDR3 loop spans 15 amino acids. CDR1 and CDR2 (germline): SEHNR, FQNEAQ (reference sequence). The CDR3 spells CASSLGISGANVLTF. Written as DNA, the CDR3 is TGTGCCAGCAGCTTAGGGATCTCTGGGGCCAACGTCCTGACTTTC.

The rearrangement links TRBV6-5 to TRBJ2-4, with D possibly matching TRBD1 (5 bases). Germline CDR1 MNHEY, CDR2 SVGAGI. Trimming cost V 4 bases and J 1 base, with 8 bases left between them. There are 14 residues in the CDR3. This CDR3 is CASSFGAAKNIQYF. The CDR3 DNA reads TGTGCCAGCAGTTTTGGGGCTGCCAAAAACATTCAGTACTTC.

The rearrangement links TRBV6-2 or TRBV6-3 to TRBJ2-1; 13 nucleotides agree with TRBD2. CDR3 size: 17 residues. Germline V lookup: CDR1 MNHEY, CDR2 SVGEGT. V lost 3 bases and J lost 8; bases outside the gene matches: 10. The CDR3 sequence: CASSYVVGTSGADEQFF. In DNA, the CDR3 is TGTGCCAGCAGTTATGTGGTCGGGACTAGCGGGGCAGATGAGCAGTTCTTC.

The rearrangement joins TRBV9 to TRBJ1-5; D is uncertain. Germline V gives CDR1 SGDLS, CDR2 YYNGEE. The germline V and J ends were trimmed by 4 bases and 3 bases, with 20 bases remaining between them. This CDR3 region has 17 residues. This chain's CDR3 is CASSKGPWTANNQPQHF. The CDR3 region has the DNA TGTGCCAGCAGCAAAGGCCCGTGGACGGCAAACAATCAGCCCCAGCATTTT.

DNA for the CDR3: TGTGCCAGCAGCCCCCCGGGACTAGCAGGAGATACGCAGTATTTT. Encoded protein: CASSPPGLAGDTQYF. The rearrangement joins TRBV3-1 to TRBJ2-3; TRBD2 matches 9 bases. This CDR3 contains 15 residues. Trimming cost V 4 bases and J 5 bases; bases outside gene matches: 7. Germline values: CDR1 LGHDT, CDR2 YNNKEL (reference sequence).

V is TRBV29-1 and J is TRBJ1-2; D gene unclear. With 3 bases removed from V and 4 bases from J, the gap between germline ends came to 9 bases. The CDR3 runs 12 residues. Germline V gene data show CDR1 as SQVTM and CDR2 as ANQGSEA. CDR3 nucleotides: TGCAGCGTTGAGAGTGGTGCCTATGGCTACACCTTC. This encodes CSVESGAYGYTF.

J is TRBJ2-1 and V is TRBV11-2, with 8 bases aligning to TRBD2. The J segment lost 4 bases and the V segment lost 1 base, leaving 6 bases of the junction unmatched. The CDR3 has 16 amino acids. Germline-derived CDR1 and CDR2 are SGHAT and FQNNGV. The CDR3 DNA is TGTGCCAGCAGCTTAGTTGCGGGGGGTAGATACAATGAGCAGTTCTTC. Its protein product is CASSLVAGGRYNEQFF.

The chain uses TRBV3-1 and TRBJ1-6, with D maybe TRBD1 (6 bases). V lost 0 bases and J lost 8, with 11 bases in between. Germline-derived CDR1 and CDR2 are LGHDT and YNNKEL (reference sequence). The CDR3 is 15 amino acids. The CDR3 loop is CASSQEPGADSPLHF. The CDR3 nucleotides read TGTGCCAGCAGCCAAGAACCAGGGGCGGATTCACCCCTCCACTTT.

The V call is TRBV18, the J call TRBJ2-6; D might be TRBD1 (6 bases). The CDR3 is made up of 15 amino acids. The ends were cut back, 3 bases at V and 4 bases at J, with 10 bases in the middle. Germline CDR1 reads KGHSH; CDR2 reads LQKENI. The CDR3 region is CASSPQGPGANVLTF. The CDR3 nucleotides read TGTGCCAGCTCACCCCAGGGGCCCGGGGCCAACGTCCTGACTTTC.

J is TRBJ2-1 and V is TRBV28, with a possible D match to TRBD2 (5 bases). Trimming left V 7 bases short and J 0 bases short, with 13 bases between. There are 15 residues in the CDR3. Germline assignment: CDR1 MDHEN and CDR2 SYDVKM. CDR3 nucleotides: TGTGCCAGCATAGGACTTCACTTCTCCTACAATGAGCAGTTCTTC. Translating it yields CASIGLHFSYNEQFF.

A single count supports this clonotype. The V gene is TRBV10-3, the J gene TRBJ2-3, with D perhaps given as TRBD1 or TRBD2 (5 bases each). The germline V and J ends were trimmed by 6 bases and 4 bases, with 14 bases remaining between them. CDR1 and CDR2 (germline): ENHRY, SYGVKD. The CDR3 is 14 residues long. The CDR3: CAIRRGQGPDTQYF. Here the CDR3 DNA reads TGTGCCATCAGGAGAGGGCAGGGCCCAGATACGCAGTATTTT.